The 2 T cell receptor beta chains below all came from one sample that was sequenced in a study of cytomegalovirus exposure and HLA in healthy donors. Repertoires were generated with immunoSEQ multiplex PCR, while TCRdb's copy carries only in-frame clones and drops some. Here the sample spans roughly 280,000 clones, approximately 83% being singletons. The sequencing input was PBMCs. The source is a woman aged 18-30 years in good health and CMV-seronegative.

J is TRBJ2-3 and V is TRBV7-2; D is perhaps TRBD2 (5 bases). Germline CDR1 and CDR2: SGHTA and FQGNSA. The CDR3 extends over 14 amino acids. Trimming pared 3 bases from V and 5 bases from J, leaving 12 bases between. The CDR3 sequence is CASSLGGYGDTQYF. CDR3 sequence (DNA): TGTGCCAGCAGCTTGGGCGGGTACGGAGATACGCAGTATTTT. Drawing the rest from reference TRBV7-2 and TRBJ2-3, the complete variable domain is GAGVSQSPSNKVTEKGKDVELRCDPISGHTALYWYRQSLGQGLEFLIYFQGNSAPDKSGLPSDRFSAERTGGSVSTLTIQRTQQEDSAVYLCASSLGGYGDTQYFGPGTRLTVL.

The V gene is TRBV11-2, the J gene TRBJ2-3; D is unresolved. Germline-derived CDR1 and CDR2 are SGHAT and FQNNGV. Trimming left V 3 bases short and J 4 bases short, with 20 bases between. CDR3 size: 17 residues. In nucleotides, the CDR3 is TGTGCCAGCAGCTTTCGTGGTTCTTGGGCTTACCCAGATACGCAGTATTTT. It specifies CASSFRGSWAYPDTQYF.